This T cell receptor (beta chain) is drawn from a study of OX40 agonist ivuxolimab in advanced cancers. Here immunoSEQ multiplex PCR was the method, and the copy in TCRdb shows in-frame clones only, minus some. The sample includes approximately 81,000 clones, approximately 90% of them seen just once. The CDR3 contains 16 residues. The germline gives CDR1 KGHSY, CDR2 FQNENV. The source material was CD4+ or CD8+ T cells sorted from blood, sampled in a trial of the OX40 agonist ivuxolimab. This sequence joins TRBV16 and TRBJ2-5, with D perhaps matching TRBD1 (5 bases). The J call could be wrong; TRBJ2-7 is a better fit for the DNA end. This clonotype originated in an adult with an advanced solid tumor such as melanoma, head and neck, liver or kidney cancer. CDR3 sequence (DNA): TGTGCCAGCAGCCAAACCGACAGTACCATCTCCTACGAGCAGTACTTC. It specifies CASSQTDSTISYEQYF.